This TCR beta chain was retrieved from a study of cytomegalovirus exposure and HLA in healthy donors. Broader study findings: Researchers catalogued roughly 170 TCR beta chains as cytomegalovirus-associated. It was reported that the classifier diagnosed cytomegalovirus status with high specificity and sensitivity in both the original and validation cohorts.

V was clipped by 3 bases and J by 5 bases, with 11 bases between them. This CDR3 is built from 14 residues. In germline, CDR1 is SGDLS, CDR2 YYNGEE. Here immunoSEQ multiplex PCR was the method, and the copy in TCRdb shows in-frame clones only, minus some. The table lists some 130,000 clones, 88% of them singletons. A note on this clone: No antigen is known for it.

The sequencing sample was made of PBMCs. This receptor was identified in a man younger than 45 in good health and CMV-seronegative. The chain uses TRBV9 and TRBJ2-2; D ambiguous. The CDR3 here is CASSALYPTGELFF. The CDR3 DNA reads TGTGCCAGCAGCGCTCTTTATCCGACCGGGGAGCTGTTTTTT.